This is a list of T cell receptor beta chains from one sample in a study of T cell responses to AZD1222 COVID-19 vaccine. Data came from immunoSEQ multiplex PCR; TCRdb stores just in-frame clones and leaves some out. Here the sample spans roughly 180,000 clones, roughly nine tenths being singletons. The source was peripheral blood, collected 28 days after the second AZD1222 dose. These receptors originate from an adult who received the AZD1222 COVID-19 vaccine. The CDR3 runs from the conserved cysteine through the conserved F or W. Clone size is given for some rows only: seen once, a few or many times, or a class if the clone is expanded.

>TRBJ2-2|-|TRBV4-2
CASSQDPQSTGELFF
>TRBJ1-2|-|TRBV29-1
CSVRQGYGYTF
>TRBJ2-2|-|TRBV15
CATSRGDRGNTGELFF
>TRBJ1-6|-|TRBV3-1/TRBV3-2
CASSHEPGPRPLHF
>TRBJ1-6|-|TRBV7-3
CASSSENRNSPLHF
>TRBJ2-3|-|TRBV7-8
CASSPRTDTQYF
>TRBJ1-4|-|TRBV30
CAWTEKTGGREKLFF
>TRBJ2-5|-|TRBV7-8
CASSFPGAGEETQYF
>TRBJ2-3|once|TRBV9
CASSVSSNSADTQYF
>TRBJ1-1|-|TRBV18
CASSPGPSATEAFF
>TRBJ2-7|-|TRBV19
CASSIRRQVGYEQYF
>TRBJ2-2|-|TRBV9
CASSTSIEKNTGELFF
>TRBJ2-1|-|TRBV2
CASSHRDLTYNEQFF
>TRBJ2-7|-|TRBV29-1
CSIIATGGYEQYF
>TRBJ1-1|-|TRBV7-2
CASTLGGASTEAFF
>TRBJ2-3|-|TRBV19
CASTSNRGRTDTQYF
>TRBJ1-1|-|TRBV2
CASSEQGYTEAFF
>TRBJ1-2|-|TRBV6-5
CASRREGPNYGYTF
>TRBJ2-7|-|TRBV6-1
CASSGTGLVSYEQYF
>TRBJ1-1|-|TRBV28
CASSPPGTGLAAFF
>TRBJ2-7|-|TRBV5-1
CASSLAAGNPYEQYF
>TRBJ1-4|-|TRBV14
CASSQVRVPNEKLFF
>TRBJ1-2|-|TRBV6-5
CASGDRANYGYTF
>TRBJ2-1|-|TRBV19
CASGQRLSYNEQFF
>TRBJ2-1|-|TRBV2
CASTSRVRSYNEQFF
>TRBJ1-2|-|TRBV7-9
CASSPTGHGYTF
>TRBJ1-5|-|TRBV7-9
CASLNQPQHF